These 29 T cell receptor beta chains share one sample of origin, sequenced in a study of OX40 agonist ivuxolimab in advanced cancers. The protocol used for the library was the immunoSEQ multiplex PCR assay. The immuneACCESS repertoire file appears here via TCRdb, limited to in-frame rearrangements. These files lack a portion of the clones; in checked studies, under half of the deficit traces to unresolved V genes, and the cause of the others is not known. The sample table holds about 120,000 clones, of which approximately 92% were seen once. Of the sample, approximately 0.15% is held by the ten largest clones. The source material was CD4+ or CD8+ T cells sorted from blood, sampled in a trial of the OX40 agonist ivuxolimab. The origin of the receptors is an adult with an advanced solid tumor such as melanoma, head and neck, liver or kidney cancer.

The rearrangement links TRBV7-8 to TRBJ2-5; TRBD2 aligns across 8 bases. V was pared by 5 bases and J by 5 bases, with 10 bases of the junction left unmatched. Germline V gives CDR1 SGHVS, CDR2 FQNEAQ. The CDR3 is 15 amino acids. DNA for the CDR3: TGTGCCAGCAGCAGCCCGATAACGGGGGGGGAGACCCAGTACTTC. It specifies CASSSPITGGETQYF.

For the CDR3, the DNA is TGCGCCAGCCGAGATGGAAACACCATATATTTT. It yields the protein CASRDGNTIYF. The chain joins TRBV10-1 to TRBJ1-3; unclear D gene. V lost 8 bases to trimming and J lost 3 bases, with 5 bases between them. Germline values: CDR1 WNHNN, CDR2 SYGVQD (reference sequence). CDR3 size: 11 residues.

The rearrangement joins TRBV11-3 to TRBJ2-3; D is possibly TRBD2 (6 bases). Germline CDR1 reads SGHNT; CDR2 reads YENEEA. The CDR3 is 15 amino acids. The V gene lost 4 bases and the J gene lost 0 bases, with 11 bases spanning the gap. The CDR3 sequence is CASSSGGTSTDTQYF. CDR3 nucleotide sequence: TGTGCCAGCAGCTCAGGTGGGACTAGCACAGATACGCAGTATTTT.

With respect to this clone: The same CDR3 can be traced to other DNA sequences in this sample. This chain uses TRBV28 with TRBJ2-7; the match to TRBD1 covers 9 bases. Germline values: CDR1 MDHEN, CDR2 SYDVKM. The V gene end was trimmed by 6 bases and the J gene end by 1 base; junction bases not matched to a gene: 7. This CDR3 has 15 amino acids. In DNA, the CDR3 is TGTGCCAGCAGGGAACAGGGGGCTCTATCCTACGAGCAGTACTTC. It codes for CASREQGALSYEQYF.

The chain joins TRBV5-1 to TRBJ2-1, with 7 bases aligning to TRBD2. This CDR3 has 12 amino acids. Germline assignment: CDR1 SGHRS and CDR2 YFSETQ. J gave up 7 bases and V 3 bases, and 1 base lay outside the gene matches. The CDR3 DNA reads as TGCGCCAGCAGCTCGGGGGGAAATGAGCAGTTCTTC. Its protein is CASSSGGNEQFF.

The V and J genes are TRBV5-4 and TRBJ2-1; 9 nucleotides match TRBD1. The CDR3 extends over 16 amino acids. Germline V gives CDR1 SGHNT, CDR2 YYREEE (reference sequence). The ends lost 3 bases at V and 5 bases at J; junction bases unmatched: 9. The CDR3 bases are TGTGCCAGCAGCTCACAGGGGGCGAAGGGTAACAATGAGCAGTTCTTC. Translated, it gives CASSSQGAKGNNEQFF.

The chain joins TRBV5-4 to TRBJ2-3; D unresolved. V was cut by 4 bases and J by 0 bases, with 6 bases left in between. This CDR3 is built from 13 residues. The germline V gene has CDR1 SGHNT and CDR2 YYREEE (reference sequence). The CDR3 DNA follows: TGTGCCAGCAGCCCACCGAGCACAGATACGCAGTATTTT. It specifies CASSPPSTDTQYF.

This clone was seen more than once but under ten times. CDR3 DNA sequence: TGTGCCAGCAGGGCCCTGGGTACTCCCGCCTCTGGCTACACCTTC. Translating it yields CASRALGTPASGYTF. The rearrangement joins TRBV9 to TRBJ1-2; D ambiguous. Deletions cut 5 bases from V and 7 bases from J, with 21 bases between. CDR1 and CDR2 (germline): SGDLS, YYNGEE. There are 15 residues in the CDR3.

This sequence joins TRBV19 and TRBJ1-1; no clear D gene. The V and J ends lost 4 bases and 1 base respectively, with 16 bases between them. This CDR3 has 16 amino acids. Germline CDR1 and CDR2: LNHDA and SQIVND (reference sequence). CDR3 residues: CASSSPPKQSNTEAFF. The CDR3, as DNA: TGTGCCAGTAGTAGCCCCCCGAAACAGTCGAACACTGAAGCTTTCTTT. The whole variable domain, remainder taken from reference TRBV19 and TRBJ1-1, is DGGITQSPKYLFRKEGQNVTLSCEQNLNHDAMYWYRQDPGQGLRLIYYSQIVNDFQKGDIAEGYSVSREKKESFPLTVTSAQKNPTAFYLCASSSPPKQSNTEAFFGQGTRLTVV.

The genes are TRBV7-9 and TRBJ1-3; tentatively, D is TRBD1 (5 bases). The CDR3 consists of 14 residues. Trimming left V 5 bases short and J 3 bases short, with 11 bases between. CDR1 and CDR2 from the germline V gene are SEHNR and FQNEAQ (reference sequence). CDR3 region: CASSLGGNGNTIYF. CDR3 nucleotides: TGTGCCAGCAGCCTGGGGGGAAATGGAAACACCATATATTTT. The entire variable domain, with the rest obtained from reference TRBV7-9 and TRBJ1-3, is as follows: DTGVSQNPRHKITKRGQNVTFRCDPISEHNRLYWYRQTLGQGPEFLTYFQNEAQLEKSRLLSDRFSAERPKGSFSTLEIQRTEQGDSAMYLCASSLGGNGNTIYFGEGSWLTVV.

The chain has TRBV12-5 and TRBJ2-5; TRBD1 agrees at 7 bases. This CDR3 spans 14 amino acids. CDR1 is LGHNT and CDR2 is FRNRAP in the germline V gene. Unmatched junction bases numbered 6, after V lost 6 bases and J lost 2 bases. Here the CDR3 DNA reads TGTGCTAGTGGGCCCGGGACAGTGCAAGAGACCCAGTACTTC. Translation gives CASGPGTVQETQYF.

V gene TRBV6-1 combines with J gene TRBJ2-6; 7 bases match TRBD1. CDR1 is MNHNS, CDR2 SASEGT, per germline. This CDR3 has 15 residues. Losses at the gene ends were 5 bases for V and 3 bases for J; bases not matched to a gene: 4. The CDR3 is CASSIQGYGANVLTF. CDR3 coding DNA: TGTGCCAGCAGTATACAGGGGTATGGGGCCAACGTCCTGACTTTC.

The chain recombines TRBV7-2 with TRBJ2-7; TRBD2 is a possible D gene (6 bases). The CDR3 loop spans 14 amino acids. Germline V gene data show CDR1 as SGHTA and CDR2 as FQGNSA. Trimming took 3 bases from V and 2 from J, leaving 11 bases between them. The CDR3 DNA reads TGTGCCAGCAGCTTTGGCGGGGACGCCTACGAGCAGTACTTC. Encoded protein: CASSFGGDAYEQYF.

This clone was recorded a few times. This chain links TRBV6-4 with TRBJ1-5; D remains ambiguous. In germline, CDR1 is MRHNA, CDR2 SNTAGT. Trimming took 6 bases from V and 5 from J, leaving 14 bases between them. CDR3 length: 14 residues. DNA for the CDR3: TGTGCCAGCAGCCAATCCGCGGTAGATCAGCCCCAGCATTTT. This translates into CASSQSAVDQPQHF.

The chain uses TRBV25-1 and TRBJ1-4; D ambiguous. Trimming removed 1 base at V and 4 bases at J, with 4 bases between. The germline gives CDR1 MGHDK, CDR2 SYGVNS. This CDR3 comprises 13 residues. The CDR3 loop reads CASSESYNEKLFF. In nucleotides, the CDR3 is TGTGCCAGCAGTGAATCCTATAATGAAAAACTGTTTTTT.

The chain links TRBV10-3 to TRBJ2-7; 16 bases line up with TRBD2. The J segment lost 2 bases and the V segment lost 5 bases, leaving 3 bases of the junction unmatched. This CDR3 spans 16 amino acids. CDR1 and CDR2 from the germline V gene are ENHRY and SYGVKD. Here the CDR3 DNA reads TGTGCCATCAGTCCGGGACTAGCGGGAGGGACCTACGAGCAGTACTTC. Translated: CAISPGLAGGTYEQYF.

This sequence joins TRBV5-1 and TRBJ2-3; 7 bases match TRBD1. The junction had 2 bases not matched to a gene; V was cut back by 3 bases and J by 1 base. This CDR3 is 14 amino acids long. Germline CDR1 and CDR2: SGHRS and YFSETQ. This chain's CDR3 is CASSSGQGTDTQYF. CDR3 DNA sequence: TGCGCCAGCAGCTCCGGACAGGGCACAGATACGCAGTATTTT.

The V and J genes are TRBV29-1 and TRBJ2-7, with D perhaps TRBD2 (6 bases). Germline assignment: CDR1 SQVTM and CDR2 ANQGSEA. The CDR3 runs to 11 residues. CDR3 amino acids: CSVLATYEQYF. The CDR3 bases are TGCAGTGTACTAGCTACCTACGAGCAGTACTTC.

The CDR3: CASSFRAIDGYTF. CDR3 bases: TGTGCCAGCAGCTTTCGGGCAATTGATGGCTACACCTTC. This chain joins TRBV7-2 and TRBJ1-2; D gene ambiguous. The germline V gene encodes CDR1 SGHTA and CDR2 FQGNSA. The CDR3 is 13 residues long. The V end was cut by 3 bases, the J end by 6 bases, with 11 bases between.

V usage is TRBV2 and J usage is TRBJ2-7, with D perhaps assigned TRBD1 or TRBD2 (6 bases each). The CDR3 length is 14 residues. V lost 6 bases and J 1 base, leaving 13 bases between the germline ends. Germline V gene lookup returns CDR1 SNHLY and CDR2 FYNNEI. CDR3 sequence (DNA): TGTGCCAGCAGCCGCGGGACACCTTCCTACGAGCAGTACTTC. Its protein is CASSRGTPSYEQYF. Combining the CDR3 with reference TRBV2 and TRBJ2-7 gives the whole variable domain EPEVTQTPSHQVTQMGQEVILRCVPISNHLYFYWYRQILGQKVEFLVSFYNNEISEKSEIFDDQFSVERPDGSNFTLKIRSTKLEDSAMYFCASSRGTPSYEQYFGPGTRLTVT.

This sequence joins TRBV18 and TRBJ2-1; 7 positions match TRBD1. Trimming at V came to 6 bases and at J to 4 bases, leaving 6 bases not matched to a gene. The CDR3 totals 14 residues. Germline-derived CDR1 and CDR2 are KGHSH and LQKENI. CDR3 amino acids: CASSPEGQYNEQFF. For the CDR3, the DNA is TGTGCCAGCTCCCCAGAGGGACAGTACAATGAGCAGTTCTTC.

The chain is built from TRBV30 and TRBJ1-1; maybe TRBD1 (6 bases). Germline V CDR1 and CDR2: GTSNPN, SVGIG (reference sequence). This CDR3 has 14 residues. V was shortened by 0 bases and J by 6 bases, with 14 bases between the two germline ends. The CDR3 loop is CAWSVLSGGSEAFF. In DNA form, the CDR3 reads TGTGCCTGGAGTGTACTATCGGGGGGCTCTGAAGCTTTCTTT.

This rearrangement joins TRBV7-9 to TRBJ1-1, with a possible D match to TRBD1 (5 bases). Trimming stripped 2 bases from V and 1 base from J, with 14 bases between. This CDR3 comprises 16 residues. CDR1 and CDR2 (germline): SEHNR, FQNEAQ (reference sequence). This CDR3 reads CASSLIGGTPNTEAFF. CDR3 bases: TGTGCCAGCAGCTTAATCGGGGGGACCCCGAACACTGAAGCTTTCTTT.

CDR3 region: CASSLDRGAEAFF. CDR3 bases: TGTGCCAGCAGCTTAGACAGGGGCGCTGAAGCTTTCTTT. The chain uses TRBV7-2 and TRBJ1-1; TRBD1 aligns across 7 bases. V trimming: 1 base; J trimming: 6 bases; junction bases outside the gene matches: 2. The CDR3 covers 13 residues. Germline V gene data show CDR1 as SGHTA and CDR2 as FQGNSA.

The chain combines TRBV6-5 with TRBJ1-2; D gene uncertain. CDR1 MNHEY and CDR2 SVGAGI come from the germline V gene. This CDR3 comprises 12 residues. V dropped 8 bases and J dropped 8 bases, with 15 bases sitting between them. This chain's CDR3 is CASGDGLGGYTF. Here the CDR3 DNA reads TGTGCCAGCGGGGATGGACTCGGCGGCTACACCTTC.

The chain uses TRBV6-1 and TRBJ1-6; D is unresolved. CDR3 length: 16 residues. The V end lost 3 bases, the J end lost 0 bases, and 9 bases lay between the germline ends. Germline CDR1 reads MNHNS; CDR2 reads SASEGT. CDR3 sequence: CASSEGSSSYNSPLHF. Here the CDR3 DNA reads TGTGCCAGCAGTGAGGGCTCGAGCTCCTATAATTCACCCCTCCACTTT.

The CDR3 loop is CASSGQQGAYGYTF. The CDR3 nucleotides read TGTGCCAGCAGCGGTCAACAGGGGGCCTATGGCTACACCTTC. The rearrangement uses TRBV5-4 and TRBJ1-2, with 9 bases identical to TRBD1. With 4 bases clipped from V and 4 bases from J, the junction kept 5 bases outside the gene matches. The V gene's germline CDR1 is SGHNT and CDR2 YYREEE (reference sequence). CDR3 length: 14 residues.

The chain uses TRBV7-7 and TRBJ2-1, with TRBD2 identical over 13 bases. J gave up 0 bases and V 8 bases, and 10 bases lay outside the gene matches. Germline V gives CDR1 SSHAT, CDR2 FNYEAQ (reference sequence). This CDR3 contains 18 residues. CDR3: CASASGTSGVSSYNEQFF. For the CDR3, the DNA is TGTGCCAGCGCTTCCGGGACTAGCGGGGTGAGCTCCTACAATGAGCAGTTCTTC.

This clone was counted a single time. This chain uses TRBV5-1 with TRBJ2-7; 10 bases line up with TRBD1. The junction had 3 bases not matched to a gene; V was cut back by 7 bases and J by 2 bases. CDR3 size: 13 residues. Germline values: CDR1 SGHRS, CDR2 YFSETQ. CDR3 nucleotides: TGCGCCAGCGGGACAGGGGATCCCTACGAGCAGTACTTC. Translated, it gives CASGTGDPYEQYF.